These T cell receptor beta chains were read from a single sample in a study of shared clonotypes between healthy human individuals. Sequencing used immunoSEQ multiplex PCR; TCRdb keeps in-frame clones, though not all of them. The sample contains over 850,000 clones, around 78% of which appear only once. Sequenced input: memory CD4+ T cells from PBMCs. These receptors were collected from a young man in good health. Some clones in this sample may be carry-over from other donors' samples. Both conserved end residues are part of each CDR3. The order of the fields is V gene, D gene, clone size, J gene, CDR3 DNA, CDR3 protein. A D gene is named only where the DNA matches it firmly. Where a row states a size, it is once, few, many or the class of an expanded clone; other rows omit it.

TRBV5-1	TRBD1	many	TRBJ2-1	TGCGCCAGCAGCTTGAGGACGGGACAGGTATACAATGAGCAGTTCTTC	CASSLRTGQVYNEQFF
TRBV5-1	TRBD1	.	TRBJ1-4	TGCGCCAGCAGCTTGAACTCGGGACAGGTGAATGAAAAACTGTTTTTT	CASSLNSGQVNEKLFF
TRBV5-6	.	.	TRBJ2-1	TGTGCCAGCAGCTTGGTTTGGGCTGAGCAGTTCTTC	CASSLVWAEQFF
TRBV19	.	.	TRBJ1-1	TGTGCCAGCCTTGGACAGCGGAACACTGAAGCTTTCTTT	CASLGQRNTEAFF
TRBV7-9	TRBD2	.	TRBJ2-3	TGTGCCAGCAGCTTAGTCTTAGCGGGAGGGACAGATACGCAGTATTTT	CASSLVLAGGTDTQYF
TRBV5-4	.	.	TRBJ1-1	TGTGCCAGCAGCCACTACGGCACAGGGCAGGTGTCGACTGAAGCTTTCTTT	CASSHYGTGQVSTEAFF
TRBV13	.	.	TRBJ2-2	TGTGCCAGCAGGAATTCCAGGAACACCGGGGAGCTGTTTTTT	CASRNSRNTGELFF
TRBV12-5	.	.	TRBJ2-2	TGTGCTAGTGGTTTGGTACTTGATAGCGCGAACACCGGGGAGCTGTTTTTT	CASGLVLDSANTGELFF
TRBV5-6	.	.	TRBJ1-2	TGTGCCAGCACCCTGCTTGGATCCTACTCTCCCTATGGCTACACCTTC	CASTLLGSYSPYGYTF
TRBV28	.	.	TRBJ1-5	TGTGCCAGCATGACAGCGAAGATTGGCAATCAGCCCCAGCATTTT	CASMTAKIGNQPQHF
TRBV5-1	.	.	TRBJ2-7	TGCGCCAGCAGCTTGGAGCCACTAGATTCCTCCGAGCAGTACTTC	CASSLEPLDSSEQYF
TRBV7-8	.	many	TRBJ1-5	TGTGCCAGCAGCTTAGCGTTGCAGGGATCTTGGCCCCAGCATTTT	CASSLALQGSWPQHF
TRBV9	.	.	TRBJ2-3	TGTGCCAGCAGCGTAGGGGTCTTTGGGGCAGATACGCAGTATTTT	CASSVGVFGADTQYF
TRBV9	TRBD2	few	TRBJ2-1	TGTGCCAGCAGCGTAGGGACTAGCGAGTTTGATGAGCAGTTCTTC	CASSVGTSEFDEQFF
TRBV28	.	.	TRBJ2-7	TGTGCCAGCAGTTTTTGGCAAAGCTCCTACGAGCAGTACTTC	CASSFWQSSYEQYF
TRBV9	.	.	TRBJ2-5	TGTGCCAGCAGCCCGGGGTACCAAGAGACCCAGTACTTC	CASSPGYQETQYF
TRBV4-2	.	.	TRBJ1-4	TGTGCCAGCCTAGACAGCGGCGAAAAACTGTTTTTT	CASLDSGEKLFF